One and the same sample provided the 30 T cell receptor beta chains below, sequenced in a study of T cell repertoires in cytomegalovirus infection (dated by TCRdb to about 2019). Sequencing was carried out with an Illumina HiSeq 1500. TCRdb reprocessed the public reads (quality trimming at Q25 with fastp, clone calling with MiXCR) and kept in-frame beta chains. One record per CDR3 amino acid sequence lists the most common genes and DNA. The sample profile shows about 140,000 distinct CDR3 sequences; under 8% of them were found once. The ten largest account for roughly 18% of the sample. Source material: PBMCs. These receptors all come from a human donor in good health (CMV status not recorded). Some clones in this sample may be carry-over from other donors' samples.

This clonotype was picked up many times. The chain uses TRBV7-2 and TRBJ2-7; TRBD1 aligns across 9 bases. Germline lookup yields CDR1 SGHTA and CDR2 FQGNSA. J lost 2 bases, V lost 5 bases, and 4 bases had no gene match. The CDR3 covers 14 residues. CDR3 nucleotides: TGTGCCAGCAGCCCCGGACAGGGGACCTACGAGCAGTACTTC. It translates to CASSPGQGTYEQYF.

This clonotype was detected ten times or more. The chain combines TRBV7-8 with TRBJ2-4, with 7 bases matching TRBD1. The CDR3 loop spans 19 amino acids. With 0 bases clipped from V and 0 bases from J, the junction kept 11 bases outside the gene matches. The germline CDR1 and CDR2 sequences are SGHVS and FQNEAQ. The DNA of the CDR3 is TGTGCCAGCAGCTTAGCTTCGACAGGGCTGGGGGTAGCCAAAAACATTCAGTACTTC. Encoded protein: CASSLASTGLGVAKNIQYF.

The chain employs TRBV12-3 or TRBV12-4 and TRBJ1-2, with TRBD1 matching over 7 bases. Unmatched junction bases numbered 11, after V lost 6 bases and J lost 1 base. The CDR3 sequence is 16 residues long. The chain's CDR3 is CASSRRDSGFNYGYTF. CDR3 bases: TGTGCCAGCAGCCGCCGGGACAGCGGTTTTAACTATGGCTACACCTTC.

This clonotype was seen ten or more times. This chain connects TRBV10-3 to TRBJ2-3; D is possibly TRBD2 (5 bases). Germline loops: CDR1 ENHRY, CDR2 SYGVKD. This CDR3 contains 14 residues. V lost 4 bases to trimming and J lost 2 bases, with 10 bases between them. In nucleotides, the CDR3 is TGTGCCATCAGTGGTGGACTTTCCACAGATACGCAGTATTTT. The encoded protein is CAISGGLSTDTQYF.

The table lists this clonotype with many counts. The chain is built from TRBV10-3 and TRBJ1-4; D gene uncertain. In germline, CDR1 is ENHRY, CDR2 SYGVKD. V was trimmed by 1 base and J by 4 bases, leaving 4 bases between them. The CDR3 runs 13 residues. The CDR3 is CAISEFGNEKLFF. The CDR3 DNA follows: TGTGCCATCAGTGAGTTCGGTAATGAAAAACTGTTTTTT.

This chain uses TRBV15 with TRBJ2-3; a possible D gene is TRBD2 (6 bases). The CDR3 is 13 residues long. Germline V gene sequence: CDR1 LNHNV, CDR2 YYDKDF (reference sequence). V lost 3 bases, J lost 4 bases, and 8 bases lay in between. DNA for the CDR3: TGTGCCACCAGCAGCGGGGGACCAGATACGCAGTATTTT. Residues: CATSSGGPDTQYF.

There are a few counts of this clonotype. J is TRBJ1-6 and V is TRBV4-2; D call uncertain. The CDR3 contains 17 residues. V lost 0 bases and J lost 5, with 14 bases in between. Germline CDR1 LGHNA, CDR2 YNFKEQ. The CDR3 loop is CASSQDTVSRHNSPLHF. The DNA for the CDR3 is TGTGCCAGCAGCCAAGATACGGTCTCTCGTCATAATTCACCCCTCCACTTT.

The chain is built from TRBV4-3 and TRBJ2-3; D possibly corresponds to TRBD2 (6 bases). This CDR3 contains 15 residues. Per the germline V gene, CDR1 is LGHNA and CDR2 is YSLEER. V shed 0 bases and J shed 1 base, with 8 bases lying between them. This chain's CDR3 is CASSQDWGGTDTQYF. Written as DNA, the CDR3 is TGCGCCAGCAGCCAAGATTGGGGGGGCACAGATACGCAGTATTTT.

This clonotype was detected a few times. The CDR3 coding sequence is TGCGCCAGCAGCCTCACCGGGGCCTCCTACGAGCAGTACTTC. Protein product: CASSLTGASYEQYF. The V and J genes are TRBV4-3 and TRBJ2-7, with D perhaps TRBD1 or TRBD2 (5 bases each). From germline, CDR1 is LGHNA and CDR2 YSLEER. The CDR3 has 14 residues. Trimming left V 4 bases short and J 0 bases short, with 10 bases between.

This clonotype was observed many times. The chain uses TRBV7-2 and TRBJ2-3; TRBD1 matches at 11 bases. CDR1 is SGHTA and CDR2 is FQGNSA in the germline V gene. The CDR3 consists of 17 residues. J was trimmed by 7 bases and V by 1 base; bases with no gene match: 10. CDR3 residues: CASSLDPRDRGANTQYF. The CDR3 DNA sequence: TGTGCCAGCAGCTTAGACCCCCGGGACAGGGGGGCTAATACGCAGTATTTT.

This clonotype has at least ten counts. This chain uses TRBV7-8 with TRBJ2-2, with D hard to call. From germline, CDR1 is SGHVS and CDR2 FQNEAQ. The CDR3 is made up of 13 amino acids. V was shortened by 5 bases and J by 8 bases, with 12 bases between the two germline ends. The CDR3 DNA sequence: TGTGCCAGCAGCCCACTGGACCCTGGGGAGCTGTTTTTT. It translates to CASSPLDPGELFF.

The chain combines TRBV6-2 or TRBV6-3 with TRBJ1-1; D possibly corresponds to TRBD1 (5 bases). Trimming pared 5 bases from V and 4 bases from J, leaving 14 bases between. There are 14 residues in the CDR3. The germline V gene encodes CDR1 MNHEY and CDR2 SVGEGT. This chain's CDR3 is CASSLAGMSTEAFF. CDR3 coding DNA: TGTGCCAGCAGTCTTGCAGGGATGAGCACTGAAGCTTTCTTT.

This clonotype was observed at least ten times. The genes are TRBV7-9 and TRBJ1-1; TRBD1 aligns across 8 bases. The CDR3 loop spans 14 amino acids. J lost 10 bases, V lost 7 bases, and 14 bases had no gene match. Germline V CDR1 and CDR2: SEHNR, FQNEAQ (reference sequence). The CDR3, as DNA: TGTGCCAGCAAACAGGGGGACGTGAAAACTCCAGCTTTCTTT. This translates into CASKQGDVKTPAFF.

V gene TRBV7-9 combines with J gene TRBJ2-1; 14 bases align to TRBD2. Germline CDR1 is SEHNR and CDR2 is FQNEAQ (reference sequence). The CDR3 is made up of 15 amino acids. Trimming cost V 5 bases and J 8 bases; bases outside gene matches: 5. The CDR3 loop is CASSPGLAGGYEQFF. For the CDR3, the DNA is TGTGCCAGCAGCCCTGGACTAGCGGGGGGTTATGAGCAGTTCTTC.

This clonotype was observed at least ten times. The chain links TRBV11-2 to TRBJ1-6; D gene ambiguous. The CDR3 runs to 12 residues. Germline lookup yields CDR1 SGHAT and CDR2 FQNNGV. Trimming pared 5 bases from V and 7 bases from J, leaving 6 bases between. CDR3 residues: CASSLRNSPLHF. The CDR3 bases are TGTGCCAGCAGCCTCAGGAATTCACCCCTCCACTTT. Complete variable domain (other parts from reference TRBV11-2 and TRBJ1-6): EAGVAQSPRYKIIEKRQSVAFWCNPISGHATLYWYQQILGQGPKLLIQFQNNGVVDDSQLPKDRFSAERLKGVDSTLKIQPAKLEDSAVYLCASSLRNSPLHFGNGTRLTVT.

This clonotype was seen many times. The CDR3 region is CASSFAGGYEQYF. The DNA of the CDR3 is TGTGCCAGCAGTTTTGCAGGGGGCTACGAGCAGTACTTC. The chain recombines TRBV6-2 or TRBV6-3 with TRBJ2-7, with TRBD1 matching over 7 bases. The CDR3 has 13 residues. Germline assignment: CDR1 MNHEY and CDR2 SVGEGT. Losses at the gene ends were 4 bases for V and 3 bases for J; bases not matched to a gene: 3.

The V call is TRBV19, the J call TRBJ2-7; no reliable D call. This CDR3 spans 13 amino acids. CDR1 and CDR2 from the germline V gene are LNHDA and SQIVND (reference sequence). The germline V and J ends were trimmed by 5 bases and 3 bases, with 11 bases remaining between them. The CDR3 reads CASSEPGRYEQYF. The CDR3 coding sequence is TGTGCCAGTAGTGAACCGGGCCGCTACGAGCAGTACTTC.

This clonotype was seen many times. The genes are TRBV5-4 and TRBJ2-1, with TRBD2 matching over 11 bases. This CDR3 is built from 20 residues. V lost 0 bases, J lost 13 bases, and 24 bases stayed unmatched. Germline loops: CDR1 SGHNT, CDR2 YYREEE (reference sequence). For the CDR3, the DNA is TGTGCCAGCAGCTTGGGGACTAGCGGGCTTAGGGCCCCCCCGGCCTCCTACCAGTTCTTC. The encoded protein is CASSLGTSGLRAPPASYQFF.

About this clonotype itself: One base away lies a much larger clone, so this may be a sequencing read error. The V call is TRBV28, the J call TRBJ2-5; 7 bases align to TRBD2. CDR1 is MDHEN, CDR2 SYDVKM, per germline. The CDR3 is 13 residues long. This CDR3 reads CASGLLARETQYF. CDR3 sequence (DNA): TGTGCCAGCGGTTTACTAGCGCGGGAGACCCAGTACTTC. Looking up the rest from reference TRBV28 and TRBJ2-5 gives the full variable domain: DVKVTQSSRYLVKRTGEKVFLECVQDMDHENMFWYRQDPGLGLRLIYFSYDVKMKEKGDIPEGYSVSREKKERFSLILESASTNQTSMYLCASGLLARETQYFGPGTRLLVL.

Ten or more counts support this clonotype. V is TRBV20-1 and J is TRBJ2-3, with 7 bases lining up with TRBD1. The CDR3 covers 14 residues. CDR1 is DFQATT and CDR2 is SNEGSKA in the germline V gene (reference sequence). V trimming: 5 bases; J trimming: 2 bases; junction bases outside the gene matches: 7. Written as DNA, the CDR3 is TGCAGTGCTTCCCGGGACAGTTCCACAGATACGCAGTATTTT. As protein: CSASRDSSTDTQYF.

This clonotype was counted ten times or more. The chain carries TRBV7-2 and TRBJ2-3, with D perhaps being TRBD1 or TRBD2 (7 bases each). V was pared by 7 bases and J by 2 bases, with 22 bases between. In germline, CDR1 is SGHTA, CDR2 FQGNSA. The CDR3 is made up of 17 amino acids. Here the CDR3 DNA reads TGTGCCAGCACCCTAGGACAGGCGGGGGCCCTCACAGATACGCAGTATTTT. Its protein product is CASTLGQAGALTDTQYF.

This clonotype was seen only a few times. The genes are TRBV20-1 and TRBJ1-5; D is unclear. The V and J ends lost 3 bases and 7 bases respectively, with 10 bases between them. This CDR3 is 12 amino acids long. Germline CDR1 and CDR2: DFQATT and SNEGSKA (reference sequence). The chain's CDR3 is CSAREGVQPQHF. For the CDR3, the DNA is TGCAGTGCTAGGGAGGGAGTGCAGCCCCAGCATTTT.

Ten or more counts support this clonotype. V is TRBV7-3 and J is TRBJ2-1; the match to TRBD2 covers 10 bases. The trim removed 6 bases at V and 6 bases at J, leaving 8 bases unmatched. Germline V lookup: CDR1 SGHTA, CDR2 FQGTGA. This CDR3 contains 15 residues. CDR3 region: CASSSIAGGLNEQFF. The CDR3 coding sequence is TGTGCCAGCAGTTCTATAGCGGGGGGACTCAATGAGCAGTTCTTC.

The sample holds many counts of this clonotype. The rearrangement links TRBV2 to TRBJ1-4; D is unclear. V gave up 8 bases and J gave up 5 bases, with 18 bases separating them. Germline loops: CDR1 SNHLY, CDR2 FYNNEI. The CDR3 is 15 amino acids. The CDR3 spells CASGTGRGGNEKLFF. DNA for the CDR3: TGTGCCAGCGGTACGGGCAGAGGCGGGAATGAAAAACTGTTTTTT.

Ten or more counts support this clonotype. This chain connects TRBV7-2 to TRBJ1-2; no clear D gene. Trimming pared 2 bases from V and 0 bases from J, leaving 13 bases between. The CDR3 contains 16 residues. Germline-derived CDR1 and CDR2 are SGHTA and FQGNSA. CDR3 loop: CASSLTRPGPNYGYTF. The CDR3 bases are TGTGCCAGCAGCTTAACTCGCCCAGGCCCTAACTATGGCTACACCTTC.

This clonotype came up many times. CDR3 region: CASSFPKGEMNTEAFF. CDR3 sequence (DNA): TGTGCCAGCAGCTTCCCTAAGGGGGAGATGAACACTGAAGCTTTCTTT. V gene TRBV7-9 combines with J gene TRBJ1-1; TRBD1 is a possible D gene (6 bases). The CDR3 runs 16 residues. From germline, CDR1 is SEHNR and CDR2 FQNEAQ (reference sequence). Trimming cost V 3 bases and J 0 bases, with 14 bases left between them.

This clonotype was seen a single time. Since a much larger clone is just one base distant, this may be a read error. This chain joins TRBV20-1 and TRBJ2-3, with D possibly TRBD1 on 6 matching bases. The germline V gene has CDR1 DFQATT and CDR2 SNEGSKA (reference sequence). The CDR3 covers 12 residues. CDR3 sequence (DNA): TGCAGTGCTATCGAAGGGGGAGATAAGCAGTATTTT. This sequence encodes CSAIEGGDKQYF.

V usage is TRBV12-3 or TRBV12-4 and J usage is TRBJ2-3, with D possibly matching TRBD2 (5 bases). This CDR3 spans 14 amino acids. Trimming removed 3 bases from V and 1 base from J, with 8 bases in between. As DNA, the CDR3 is TGTGCCAGCAGTTTTTACGGGGGCACAGATACGCAGTATTTT. Protein sequence: CASSFYGGTDTQYF.

The V call is TRBV14, the J call TRBJ2-7; D is unclear. Germline CDR1 and CDR2: SGHDN and FVKESK. V was pared by 0 bases and J by 11 bases, with 8 bases between. The CDR3 runs to 11 residues. In DNA, the CDR3 is TGTGCCAGCAGCCAAGACGCCACGAAGTACTTC. This gives the protein CASSQDATKYF.

This clonotype was seen a handful of times. The J gene is TRBJ2-1, the V gene TRBV2, with 10 bases identical to TRBD2. The CDR3 consists of 16 residues. Germline V gene data show CDR1 as SNHLY and CDR2 as FYNNEI. Trimming took 4 bases from V and 0 from J; bases not matched to a gene: 3. CDR3 loop: CASSGRTSGSYNEQFF. DNA for the CDR3: TGTGCCAGCAGTGGCAGGACTAGCGGCTCCTACAATGAGCAGTTCTTC.